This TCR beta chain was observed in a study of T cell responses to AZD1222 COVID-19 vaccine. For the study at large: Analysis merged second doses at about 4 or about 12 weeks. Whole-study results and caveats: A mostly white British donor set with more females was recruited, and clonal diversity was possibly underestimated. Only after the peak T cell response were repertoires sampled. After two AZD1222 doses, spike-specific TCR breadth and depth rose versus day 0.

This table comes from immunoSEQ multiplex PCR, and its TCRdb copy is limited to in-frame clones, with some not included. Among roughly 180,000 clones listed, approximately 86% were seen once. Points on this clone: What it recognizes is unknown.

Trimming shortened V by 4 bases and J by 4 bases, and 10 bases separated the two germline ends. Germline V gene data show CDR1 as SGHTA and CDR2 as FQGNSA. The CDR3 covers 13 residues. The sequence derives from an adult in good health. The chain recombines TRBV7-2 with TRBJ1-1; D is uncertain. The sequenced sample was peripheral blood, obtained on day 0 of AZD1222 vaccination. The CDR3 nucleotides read TGTGCCAGCAGCTCTTGGTGGGGCACTGAAGCTTTCTTT. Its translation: CASSSWWGTEAFF.